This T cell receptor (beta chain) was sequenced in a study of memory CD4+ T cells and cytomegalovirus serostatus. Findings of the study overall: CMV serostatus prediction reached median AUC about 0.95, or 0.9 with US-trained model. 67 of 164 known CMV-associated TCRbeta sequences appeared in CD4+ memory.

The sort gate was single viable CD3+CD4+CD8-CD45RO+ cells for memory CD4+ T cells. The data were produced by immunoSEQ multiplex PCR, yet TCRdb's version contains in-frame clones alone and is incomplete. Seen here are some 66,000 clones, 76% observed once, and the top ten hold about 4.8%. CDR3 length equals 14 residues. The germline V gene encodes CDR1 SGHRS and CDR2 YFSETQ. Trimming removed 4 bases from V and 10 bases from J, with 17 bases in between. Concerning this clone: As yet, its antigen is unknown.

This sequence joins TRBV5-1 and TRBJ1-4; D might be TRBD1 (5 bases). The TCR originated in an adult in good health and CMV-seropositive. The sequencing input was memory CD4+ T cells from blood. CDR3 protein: CASSLPDSWGKLFF. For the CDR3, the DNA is TGCGCCAGCAGCCTTCCTGACAGTTGGGGAAAACTGTTTTTT.